This T cell receptor beta chain was obtained from a study of blood T cell repertoires in COVID-19. TCRdb keeps only in-frame clones here, not all; method: immunoSEQ multiplex PCR. This table holds about 270,000 clones, roughly 84% found once. CDR1 and CDR2 (germline): ENHRY, SYGVKD. V lost 6 bases and J 5 bases, leaving 11 bases between the germline ends. CDR3 length: 12 amino acids. At least ten counts were recorded for this clone. The clonotype originates from a human donor with COVID-19, enrolled during active disease. The donor label of this sample is uncertain. Sequenced input: peripheral blood. The genes are TRBV10-3 and TRBJ2-7, with D maybe TRBD1 (6 bases). The CDR3 coding sequence is TGTGCCATCAGAAATCGGGACAACGAGCAGTACTTC. Residues: CAIRNRDNEQYF.